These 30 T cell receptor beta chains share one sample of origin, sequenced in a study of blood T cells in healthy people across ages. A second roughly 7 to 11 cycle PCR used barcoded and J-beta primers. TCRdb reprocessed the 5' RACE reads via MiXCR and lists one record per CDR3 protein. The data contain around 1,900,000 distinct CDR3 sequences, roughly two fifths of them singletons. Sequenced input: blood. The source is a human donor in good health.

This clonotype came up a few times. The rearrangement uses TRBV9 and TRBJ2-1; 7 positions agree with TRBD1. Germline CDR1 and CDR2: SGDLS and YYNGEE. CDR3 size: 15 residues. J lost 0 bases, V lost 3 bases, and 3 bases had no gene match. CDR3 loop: CASSGTGDSYNEQFF. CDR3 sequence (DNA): TGTGCCAGCAGCGGAACAGGGGACTCCTACAATGAGCAGTTCTTC. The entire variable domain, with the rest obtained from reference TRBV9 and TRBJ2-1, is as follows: DSGVTQTPKHLITATGQRVTLRCSPRSGDLSVYWYQQSLDQGLQFLIQYYNGEERAKGNILERFSAQQFPDLHSELNLSSLELGDSALYFCASSGTGDSYNEQFFGPGTRLTVL.

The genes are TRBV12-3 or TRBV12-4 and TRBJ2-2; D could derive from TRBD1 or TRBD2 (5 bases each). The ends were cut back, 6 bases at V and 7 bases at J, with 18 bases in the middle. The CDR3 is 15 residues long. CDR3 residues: CASSPPVRGIGELFF. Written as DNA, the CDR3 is TGTGCCAGCAGCCCCCCGGTGAGGGGAATCGGGGAGCTGTTTTTT.

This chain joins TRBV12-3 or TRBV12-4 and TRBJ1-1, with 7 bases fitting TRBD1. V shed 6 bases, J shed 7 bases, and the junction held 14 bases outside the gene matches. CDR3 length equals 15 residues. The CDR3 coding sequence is TGTGCCAGCAGATTTGGGGCAGGGGGTCGAAATGAAGCTTTCTTT. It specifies CASRFGAGGRNEAFF.

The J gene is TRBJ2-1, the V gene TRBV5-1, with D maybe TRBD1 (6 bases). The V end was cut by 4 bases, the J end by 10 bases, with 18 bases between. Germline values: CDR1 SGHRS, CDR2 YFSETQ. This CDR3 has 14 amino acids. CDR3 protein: CASSLQGQIDEQFF. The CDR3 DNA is TGCGCCAGCAGCCTGCAGGGACAAATTGACGAGCAGTTCTTC.

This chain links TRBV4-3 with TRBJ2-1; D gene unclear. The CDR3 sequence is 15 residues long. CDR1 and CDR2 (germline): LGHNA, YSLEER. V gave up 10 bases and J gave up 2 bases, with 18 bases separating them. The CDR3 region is CANQDWQAAYNEQFF. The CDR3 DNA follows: TGCGCCAACCAAGATTGGCAGGCCGCCTACAATGAGCAGTTCTTC.

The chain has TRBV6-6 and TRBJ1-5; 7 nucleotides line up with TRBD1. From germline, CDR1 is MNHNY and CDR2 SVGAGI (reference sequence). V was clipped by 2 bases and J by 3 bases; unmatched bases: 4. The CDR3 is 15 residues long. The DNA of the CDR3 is TGTGCCAGCAGTTACGTGACAGGGAACAATCAGCCCCAGCATTTT. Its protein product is CASSYVTGNNQPQHF.

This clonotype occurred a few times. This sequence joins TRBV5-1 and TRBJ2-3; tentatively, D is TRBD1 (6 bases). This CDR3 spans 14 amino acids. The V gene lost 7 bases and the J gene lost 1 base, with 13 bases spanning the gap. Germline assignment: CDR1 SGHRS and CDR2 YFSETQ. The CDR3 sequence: CASFIGQRTDTQYF. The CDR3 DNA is TGCGCCAGCTTCATAGGACAGCGCACAGATACGCAGTATTTT.

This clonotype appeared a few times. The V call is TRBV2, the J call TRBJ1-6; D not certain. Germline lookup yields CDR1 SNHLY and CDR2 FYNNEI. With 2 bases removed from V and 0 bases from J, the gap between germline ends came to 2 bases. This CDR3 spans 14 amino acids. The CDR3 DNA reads TGTGCCAGCAGTGAATACTCCTATAATTCACCCCTCCACTTT. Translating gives CASSEYSYNSPLHF.

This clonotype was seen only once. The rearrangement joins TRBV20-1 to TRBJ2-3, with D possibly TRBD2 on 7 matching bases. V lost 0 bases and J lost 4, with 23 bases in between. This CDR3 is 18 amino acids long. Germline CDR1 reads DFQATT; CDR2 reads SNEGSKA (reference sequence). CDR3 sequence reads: CSARDPDPRGGAPDTQYF. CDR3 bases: TGCAGTGCTAGAGACCCAGATCCTCGAGGGGGGGCCCCAGATACGCAGTATTTT.

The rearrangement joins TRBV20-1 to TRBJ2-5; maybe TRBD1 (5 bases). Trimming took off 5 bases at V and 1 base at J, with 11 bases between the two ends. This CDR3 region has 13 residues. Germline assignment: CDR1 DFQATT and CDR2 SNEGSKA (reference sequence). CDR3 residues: CSAAHRFQETQYF. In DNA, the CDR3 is TGCAGTGCTGCGCACAGGTTCCAAGAGACCCAGTACTTC.

CDR3 in amino acids: CASSLLAGTNSPLHF. CDR3 nucleotide sequence: TGTGCCAGCAGCTTACTTGCGGGTACGAATTCACCCCTCCACTTT. The rearrangement uses TRBV7-3 and TRBJ1-6; no firm D call. The V gene's germline CDR1 is SGHTA and CDR2 FQGTGA. V lost 2 bases, J lost 7 bases, and 12 bases lay in between. This CDR3 has 15 amino acids.

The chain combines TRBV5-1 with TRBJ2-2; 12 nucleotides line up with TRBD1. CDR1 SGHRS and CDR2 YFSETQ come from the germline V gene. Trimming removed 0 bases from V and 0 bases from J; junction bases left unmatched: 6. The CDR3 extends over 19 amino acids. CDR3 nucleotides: TGCGCCAGCAGCTTGGAGGGGACAGGGGGCTTCGCGAACACCGGGGAGCTGTTTTTT. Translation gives CASSLEGTGGFANTGELFF.

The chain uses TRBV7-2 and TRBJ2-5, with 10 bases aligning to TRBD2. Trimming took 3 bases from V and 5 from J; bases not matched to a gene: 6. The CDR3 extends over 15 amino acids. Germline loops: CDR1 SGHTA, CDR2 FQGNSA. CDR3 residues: CASSFIRAGGETQYF. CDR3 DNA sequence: TGTGCCAGCAGCTTCATCCGAGCGGGGGGGGAGACCCAGTACTTC.

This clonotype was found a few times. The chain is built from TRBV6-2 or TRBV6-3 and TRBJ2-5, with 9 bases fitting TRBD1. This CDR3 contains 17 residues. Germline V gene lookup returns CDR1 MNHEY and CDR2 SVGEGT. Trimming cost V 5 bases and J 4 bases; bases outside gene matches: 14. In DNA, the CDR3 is TGTGCCAGCAGTCTGGAGGGGACAGGGTTTTTTCGAGAGACCCAGTACTTC. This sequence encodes CASSLEGTGFFRETQYF.

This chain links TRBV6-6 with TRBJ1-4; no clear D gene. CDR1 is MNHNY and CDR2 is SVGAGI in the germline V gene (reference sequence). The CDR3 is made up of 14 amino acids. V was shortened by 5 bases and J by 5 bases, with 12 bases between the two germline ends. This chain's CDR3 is CASSMAGQNEKLFF. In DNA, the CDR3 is TGTGCCAGCAGTATGGCGGGCCAGAATGAAAAACTGTTTTTT.

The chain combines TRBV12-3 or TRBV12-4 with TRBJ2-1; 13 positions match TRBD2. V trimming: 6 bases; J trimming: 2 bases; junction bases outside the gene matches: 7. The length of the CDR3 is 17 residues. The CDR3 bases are TGTGCCAGCAGGCCCACTAGCGGGGGGGCCCCCTACAATGAGCAGTTCTTC. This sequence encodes CASRPTSGGAPYNEQFF.

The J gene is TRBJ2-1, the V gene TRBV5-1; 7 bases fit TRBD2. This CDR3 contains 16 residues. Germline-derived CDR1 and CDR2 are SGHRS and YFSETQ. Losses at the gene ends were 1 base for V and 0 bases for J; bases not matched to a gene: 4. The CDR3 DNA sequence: TGCGCCAGCAGCTTGTGGCGGGGGAACTCCTACAATGAGCAGTTCTTC. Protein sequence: CASSLWRGNSYNEQFF.

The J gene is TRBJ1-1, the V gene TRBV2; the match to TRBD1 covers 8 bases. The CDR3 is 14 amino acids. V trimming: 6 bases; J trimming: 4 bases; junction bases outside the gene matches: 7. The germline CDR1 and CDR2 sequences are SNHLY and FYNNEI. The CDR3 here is CASSGRGRGTEAFF. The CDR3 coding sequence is TGTGCCAGCAGCGGCAGGGGGCGCGGCACTGAAGCTTTCTTT.

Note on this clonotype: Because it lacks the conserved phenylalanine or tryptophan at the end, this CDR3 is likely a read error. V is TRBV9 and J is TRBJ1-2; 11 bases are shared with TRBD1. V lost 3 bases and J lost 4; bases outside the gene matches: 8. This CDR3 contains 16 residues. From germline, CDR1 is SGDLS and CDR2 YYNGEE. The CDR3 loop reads CASSELGQGVAYGYTL. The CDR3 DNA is TGTGCCAGCAGCGAGTTGGGACAGGGGGTCGCCTATGGCTACACCTTA.

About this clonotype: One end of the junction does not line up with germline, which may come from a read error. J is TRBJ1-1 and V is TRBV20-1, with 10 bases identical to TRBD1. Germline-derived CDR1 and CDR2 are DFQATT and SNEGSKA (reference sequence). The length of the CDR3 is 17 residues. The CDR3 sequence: CNARRPGTGDAHTEAFF. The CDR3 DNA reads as TGCAATGCTAGACGACCAGGGACAGGGGACGCTCACACTGAAGCTTTCTTT.

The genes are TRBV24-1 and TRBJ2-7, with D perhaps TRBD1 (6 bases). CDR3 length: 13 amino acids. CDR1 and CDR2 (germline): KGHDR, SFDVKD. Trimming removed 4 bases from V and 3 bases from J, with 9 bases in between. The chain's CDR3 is CATSEVDSYEQYF. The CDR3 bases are TGTGCCACCAGTGAGGTGGACAGCTACGAGCAGTACTTC.

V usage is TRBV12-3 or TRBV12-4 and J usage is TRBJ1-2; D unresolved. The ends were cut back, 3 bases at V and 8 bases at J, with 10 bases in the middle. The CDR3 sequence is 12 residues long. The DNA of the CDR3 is TGTGCCAGCAGTTTTCTGTCCGACGGCTACACCTTC. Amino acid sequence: CASSFLSDGYTF.

The CDR3 here is CASSWSEGVSGYTF. The CDR3 region has the DNA TGTGCCAGCAGCTGGTCGGAAGGGGTCTCTGGCTACACCTTC. The chain joins TRBV28 to TRBJ1-2; D is possibly TRBD1 (5 bases). Trimming removed 6 bases at V and 7 bases at J, with 18 bases between. The CDR3 loop spans 14 amino acids. Germline CDR1 and CDR2: MDHEN and SYDVKM.

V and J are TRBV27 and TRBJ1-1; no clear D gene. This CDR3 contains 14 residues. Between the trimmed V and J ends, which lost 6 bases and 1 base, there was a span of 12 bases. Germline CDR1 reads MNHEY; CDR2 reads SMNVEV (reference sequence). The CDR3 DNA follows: TGTGCCAGCAGGATCCTGGACGGGAACACTGAAGCTTTCTTT. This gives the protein CASRILDGNTEAFF.

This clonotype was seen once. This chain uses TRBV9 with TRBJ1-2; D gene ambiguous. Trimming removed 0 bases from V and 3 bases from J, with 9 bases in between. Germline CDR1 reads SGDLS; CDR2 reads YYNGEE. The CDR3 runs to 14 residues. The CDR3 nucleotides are TGTGCCAGCAGCGTAGGGGAGTGGGACTATGGCTACACCTTC. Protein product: CASSVGEWDYGYTF.

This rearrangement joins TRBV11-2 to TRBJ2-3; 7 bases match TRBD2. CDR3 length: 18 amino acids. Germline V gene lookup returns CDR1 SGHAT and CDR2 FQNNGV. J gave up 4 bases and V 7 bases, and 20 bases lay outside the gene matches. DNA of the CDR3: TGTGCCAGCAACTTTAACGGTGGGCGGGGAGGGCTGCCAGATACGCAGTATTTT. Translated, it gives CASNFNGGRGGLPDTQYF.

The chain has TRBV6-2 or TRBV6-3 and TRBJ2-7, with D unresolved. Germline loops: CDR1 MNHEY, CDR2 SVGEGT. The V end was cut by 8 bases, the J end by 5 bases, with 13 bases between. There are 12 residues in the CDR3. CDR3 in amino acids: CASVTGQNEQYF. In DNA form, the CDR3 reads TGTGCCAGCGTCACGGGTCAAAACGAGCAGTACTTC.

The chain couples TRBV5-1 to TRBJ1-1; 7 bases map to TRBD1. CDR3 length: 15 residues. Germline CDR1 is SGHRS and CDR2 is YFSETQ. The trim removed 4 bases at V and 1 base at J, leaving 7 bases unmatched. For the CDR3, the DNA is TGCGCCAGCAGCCCCGGGACAGCCCGGAACACTGAAGCTTTCTTT. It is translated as CASSPGTARNTEAFF. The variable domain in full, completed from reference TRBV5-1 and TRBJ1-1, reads KAGVTQTPRYLIKTRGQQVTLSCSPISGHRSVSWYQQTPGQGLQFLFEYFSETQRNKGNFPGRFSGRQFSNSRSEMNVSTLELGDSALYLCASSPGTARNTEAFFGQGTRLTVV.

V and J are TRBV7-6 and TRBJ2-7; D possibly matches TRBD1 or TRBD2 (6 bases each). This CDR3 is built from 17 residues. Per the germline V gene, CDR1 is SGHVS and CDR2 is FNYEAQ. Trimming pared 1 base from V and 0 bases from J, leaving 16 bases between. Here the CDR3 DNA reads TGTGCCAGCAGCTTAGGGCCCTCGGGGGACACCTCCTACGAGCAGTACTTC. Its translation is CASSLGPSGDTSYEQYF.

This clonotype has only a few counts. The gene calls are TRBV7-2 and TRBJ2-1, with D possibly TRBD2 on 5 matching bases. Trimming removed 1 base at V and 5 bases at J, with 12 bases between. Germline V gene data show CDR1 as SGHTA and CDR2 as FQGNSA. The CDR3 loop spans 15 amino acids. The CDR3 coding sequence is TGTGCCAGCAGCTTAGTGGCAGAGGGAGACAATGAGCAGTTCTTC. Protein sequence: CASSLVAEGDNEQFF.